Shown below are 17 T cell receptor beta chains from a single sample sequenced in a study of cytomegalovirus exposure and HLA in healthy donors (dated by TCRdb to about 2017). Library method: the immunoSEQ multiplex PCR assay. For the multiplex PCR, a mixture combining 60 forward primers for TCR Vbeta segments and 13 reverse primers for TCR Jbeta segments was used. The table was pulled from immuneACCESS by TCRdb, which kept in-frame rearrangements only. Such tables lose some clones; where checked, under half of the loss comes from unresolved V genes, and the rest has no known cause. In this sample the table shows approximately 160,000 clones, around 86% of which occur a single time. The ten largest clones represent 0.9% to 1% of the sample. The sequenced material came from PBMCs. The receptors here all came from a girl aged 2 to 10 in good health and CMV-seropositive.

The rearrangement uses TRBV7-3 and TRBJ2-3, with D tentatively TRBD2 (5 bases). Trimming pared 2 bases from V and 4 bases from J, leaving 7 bases between. This CDR3 is built from 13 residues. Germline V gene lookup returns CDR1 SGHTA and CDR2 FQGTGA. For the CDR3, the DNA is TGTGCCAGCAGCTTAGCGGGTCCAGATACGCAGTATTTT. Translating gives CASSLAGPDTQYF. Full variable domain (outside the CDR3, taken from reference TRBV7-3 and TRBJ2-3): GAGVSQTPSNKVTEKGKYVELRCDPISGHTALYWYRQSLGQGPEFLIYFQGTGAADDSGLPNDRFFAVRPEGSVSTLKIQRTERGDSAVYLCASSLAGPDTQYFGPGTRLTVL.

This clone was picked up a small number of times. V is TRBV4-1 and J is TRBJ2-3, with 8 bases fitting TRBD1. CDR1 is MGHRA and CDR2 is YSYEKL in the germline V gene. The CDR3 is 17 amino acids. V lost 0 bases and J lost 2; bases outside the gene matches: 7. The CDR3 sequence: CASSQDGRQGYTDTQYF. For the CDR3, the DNA is TGCGCCAGCAGCCAAGATGGGAGACAGGGGTACACAGATACGCAGTATTTT.

This clone was counted only a few times. This rearrangement joins TRBV30 to TRBJ2-6; TRBD2 matches 11 bases. CDR3 length equals 15 residues. From germline, CDR1 is GTSNPN and CDR2 SVGIG (reference sequence). V shed 5 bases, J shed 0 bases, and the junction held 0 bases outside the gene matches. CDR3 nucleotide sequence: TGTGCCTGGGGACTAGCGGGCTCTGGGGCCAACGTCCTGACTTTC. It yields the protein CAWGLAGSGANVLTF.

The chain employs TRBV28 and TRBJ1-2; 10 bases fit TRBD1. CDR1 is MDHEN and CDR2 is SYDVKM in the germline V gene. Losses at the gene ends were 5 bases for V and 2 bases for J; bases not matched to a gene: 11. The CDR3 length is 17 residues. The CDR3 protein is CASSASTGGAANYGYTF. CDR3 bases: TGTGCCAGCAGTGCCTCGACAGGGGGCGCGGCCAACTATGGCTACACCTTC.

The chain recombines TRBV25-1 with TRBJ1-3, with D tentatively TRBD1 (6 bases). V shed 3 bases and J shed 1 base, with 10 bases lying between them. The CDR3 is made up of 15 amino acids. The germline V gene has CDR1 MGHDK and CDR2 SYGVNS. CDR3 region: CASSDRGGSGNTIYF. CDR3 nucleotides: TGTGCCAGCAGTGATAGGGGGGGTTCTGGAAACACCATATATTTT.

This clone has only a few counts. This chain links TRBV7-9 with TRBJ1-4, with a tentative D call TRBD1 (5 bases). Germline V lookup: CDR1 SEHNR, CDR2 FQNEAQ (reference sequence). The V gene lost 3 bases and the J gene lost 7 bases, with 12 bases spanning the gap. The CDR3 is 14 amino acids. This chain's CDR3 is CASSFGTSGEKLFF. CDR3 DNA sequence: TGTGCCAGCAGCTTTGGGACTTCGGGTGAAAAACTGTTTTTT.

This chain joins TRBV5-8 and TRBJ1-2; tentative D call: TRBD1 (5 bases). The CDR3 length is 16 residues. Trimming pared 2 bases from V and 6 bases from J, leaving 20 bases between. Germline V CDR1 and CDR2: SGHTS, YDEGEE. DNA for the CDR3: TGTGCCAGCAGCTTTAATCTTCACACAGGAATGGATGGCTACACCTTC. Translated, it gives CASSFNLHTGMDGYTF.

The chain has TRBV6-5 and TRBJ2-3; D is uncertain. CDR1 and CDR2 from the germline V gene are MNHEY and SVGAGI. Trimming took off 4 bases at V and 4 bases at J, with 3 bases between the two ends. The CDR3 totals 11 residues. Here the CDR3 DNA reads TGTGCCAGCAGTTTCGCAGATACGCAGTATTTT. This gives the protein CASSFADTQYF.

The rearrangement links TRBV5-1 to TRBJ1-2, with 10 positions matching TRBD1. The germline V gene has CDR1 SGHRS and CDR2 YFSETQ. With 1 base clipped from V and 5 bases from J, the junction kept 23 bases outside the gene matches. This CDR3 has 21 amino acids. This chain's CDR3 is CASSLRPGQGSAPDKTYGYTF. In DNA, the CDR3 is TGCGCCAGCAGCTTGAGACCGGGACAGGGGTCCGCACCTGACAAAACATATGGCTACACCTTC.

V gene TRBV5-1 combines with J gene TRBJ2-7; TRBD2 agrees at 12 bases. The germline V gene encodes CDR1 SGHRS and CDR2 YFSETQ. The CDR3 length is 15 residues. J was trimmed by 3 bases and V by 1 base; bases with no gene match: 2. The chain's CDR3 is CASSLTSGRSYEQYF. The CDR3 nucleotides are TGCGCCAGCAGCTTGACTAGCGGGAGGAGCTACGAGCAGTACTTC.

In this sample, this clone turned up once. This chain uses TRBV5-6 with TRBJ2-7; D uncertain. The CDR3 has 13 amino acids. CDR1 SGHDT and CDR2 YYEEEE come from the germline V gene. V lost 0 bases, J lost 1 base, and 5 bases lay in between. The CDR3, as DNA: TGTGCCAGCAGCTTGGCCGGGTCCTACGAGCAGTACTTC. Translation: CASSLAGSYEQYF. Filled out from reference TRBV5-6 and TRBJ2-7, the complete variable domain reads DAGVTQSPTHLIKTRGQQVTLRCSPKSGHDTVSWYQQALGQGPQFIFQYYEEEERQRGNFPDRFSGHQFPNYSSELNVNALLLGDSALYLCASSLAGSYEQYFGPGTRLTVT.

The chain couples TRBV30 to TRBJ1-4; a weak D match, TRBD1 (5 bases). This CDR3 has 14 amino acids. V lost 1 base to trimming and J lost 5 bases, with 11 bases between them. The V gene's germline CDR1 is GTSNPN and CDR2 SVGIG (reference sequence). The CDR3 spells CAWSGTRGNEKLFF. As DNA, the CDR3 is TGTGCCTGGAGTGGGACGCGGGGGAATGAAAAACTGTTTTTT.

V and J are TRBV5-1 and TRBJ2-7; no definite D call. The length of the CDR3 is 14 residues. V was pared by 0 bases and J by 1 base, with 8 bases between. CDR1 is SGHRS, CDR2 YFSETQ, per germline. CDR3 DNA: TGCGCCAGCAGCTTGGAGCTTTTATCCTACGAGCAGTACTTC. Its translation: CASSLELLSYEQYF.

V and J are TRBV5-8 and TRBJ2-1; 8 bases match TRBD2. From germline, CDR1 is SGHTS and CDR2 YDEGEE. V was pared by 1 base and J by 4 bases, with 4 bases of the junction left unmatched. The CDR3 sequence is 15 residues long. In DNA form, the CDR3 reads TGTGCCAGCAGCTTGCCTCTAGCGGGTTACAATGAGCAGTTCTTC. Translating gives CASSLPLAGYNEQFF.

As to this clone: This sample includes further DNA sequences coding for the same CDR3. The DNA of the CDR3 is TGTGCCAGCAGCCTATCCGGGGGGACCGGGGAGCTGTTTTTT. It encodes CASSLSGGTGELFF. V is TRBV28 and J is TRBJ2-2, with 7 bases lining up with TRBD2. The V gene's germline CDR1 is MDHEN and CDR2 SYDVKM. This CDR3 is 14 amino acids long. V was pared by 6 bases and J by 5 bases, with 6 bases of the junction left unmatched.

The chain uses TRBV6-1 and TRBJ1-3; D unresolved. Germline V gene data show CDR1 as MNHNS and CDR2 as SASEGT. The CDR3 runs to 14 residues. The V end lost 2 bases, the J end lost 1 base, and 6 bases lay between the germline ends. The CDR3 DNA sequence: TGTGCCAGCAGTGAAAGCCTTTCTGGAAACACCATATATTTT. Amino acids: CASSESLSGNTIYF.

This clone was picked up a small number of times. The rearrangement links TRBV11-2 to TRBJ2-1; 7 positions agree with TRBD2. J was trimmed by 5 bases and V by 3 bases; bases with no gene match: 7. The CDR3 sequence is 15 residues long. Germline V gene sequence: CDR1 SGHAT, CDR2 FQNNGV. CDR3 sequence (DNA): TGTGCCAGCAGCTTGAGGGAGGGCCGCAACAATGAGCAGTTCTTC. As protein: CASSLREGRNNEQFF. Full variable domain (remainder filled in from reference TRBV11-2 and TRBJ2-1): EAGVAQSPRYKIIEKRQSVAFWCNPISGHATLYWYQQILGQGPKLLIQFQNNGVVDDSQLPKDRFSAERLKGVDSTLKIQPAKLEDSAVYLCASSLREGRNNEQFFGPGTRLTVL.